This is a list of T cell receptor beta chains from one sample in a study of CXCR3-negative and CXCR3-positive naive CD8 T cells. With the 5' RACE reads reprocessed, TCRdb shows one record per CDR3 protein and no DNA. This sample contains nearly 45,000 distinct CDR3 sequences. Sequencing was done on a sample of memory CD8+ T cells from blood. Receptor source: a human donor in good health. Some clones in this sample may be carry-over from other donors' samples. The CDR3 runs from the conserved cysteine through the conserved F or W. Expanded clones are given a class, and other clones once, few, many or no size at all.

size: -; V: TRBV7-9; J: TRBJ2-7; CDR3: CASSSGLANYEQYF
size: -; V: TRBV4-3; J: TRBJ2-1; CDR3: CASSQEAVPYLGGDEQFF
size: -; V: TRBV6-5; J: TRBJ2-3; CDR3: CASSYSYGDSMGTQYF
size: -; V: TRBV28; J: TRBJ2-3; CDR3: CASSFVSGGRDTQYF
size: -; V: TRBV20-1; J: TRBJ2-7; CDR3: CSATSEASYEQYF
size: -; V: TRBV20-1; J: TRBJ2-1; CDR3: CSARDFRADEQFF
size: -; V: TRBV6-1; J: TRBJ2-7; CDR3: CASSEWSYEQYF
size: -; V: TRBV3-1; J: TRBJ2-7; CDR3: CASSQVEGPSSYEQYF
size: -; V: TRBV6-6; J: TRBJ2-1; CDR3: CASSYADNEQFF
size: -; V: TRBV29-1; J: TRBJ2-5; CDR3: CSVEDGPRETQYF
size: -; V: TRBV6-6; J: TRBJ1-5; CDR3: CASSLGLESQPQHF
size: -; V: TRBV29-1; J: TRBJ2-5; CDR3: CSVEWLEAQETQYF
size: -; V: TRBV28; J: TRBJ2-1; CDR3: CASSLLSGGVHEQFF
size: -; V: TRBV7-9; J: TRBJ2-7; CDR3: CASSGREKDEQYF
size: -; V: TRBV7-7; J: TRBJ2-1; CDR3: CASSLRGENEQFF
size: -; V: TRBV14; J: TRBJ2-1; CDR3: CASSQDRAGDSYNEQFF
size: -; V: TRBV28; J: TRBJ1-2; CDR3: CASRILWGSHGYTF
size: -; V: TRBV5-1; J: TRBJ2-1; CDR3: CASSGDRGYNEQFF
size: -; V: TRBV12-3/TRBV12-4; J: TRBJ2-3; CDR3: CASSPLETDTQYF
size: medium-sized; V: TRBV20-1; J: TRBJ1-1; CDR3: CSARGQGDTEAFF
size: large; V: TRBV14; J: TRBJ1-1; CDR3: CASSQDLGVVGTEAFF
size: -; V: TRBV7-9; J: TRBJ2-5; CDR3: CASSLSLWDRVQETQYF
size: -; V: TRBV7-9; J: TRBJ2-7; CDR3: CASSPPGAYEQYF
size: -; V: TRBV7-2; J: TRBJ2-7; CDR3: CASSLSGWAGATPKSSYEQYF
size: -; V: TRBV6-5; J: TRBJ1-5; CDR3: CASSAQGEGPNQPQHF
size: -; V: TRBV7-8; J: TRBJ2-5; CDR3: CASSLRLDREETQYF
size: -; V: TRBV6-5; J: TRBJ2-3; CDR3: CASSYLGTTDTQYF
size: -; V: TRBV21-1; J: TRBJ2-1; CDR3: CASSKVGGRVLNEQFF
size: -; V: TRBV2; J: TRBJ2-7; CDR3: CASSDMEWGVLGEQYF
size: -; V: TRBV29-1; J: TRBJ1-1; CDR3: CSVDGGTEAFF
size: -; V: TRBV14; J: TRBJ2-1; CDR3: CASSRLAGEPKQFF
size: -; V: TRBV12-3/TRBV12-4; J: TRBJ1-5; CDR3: CASRQWDGNQPQHF
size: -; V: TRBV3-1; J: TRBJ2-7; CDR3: CASSQGSGGYEQYF
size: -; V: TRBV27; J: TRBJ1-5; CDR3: CASSLGSGGNQPQHF
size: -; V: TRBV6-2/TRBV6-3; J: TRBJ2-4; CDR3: CASSLPAAVGARAKNIQYF
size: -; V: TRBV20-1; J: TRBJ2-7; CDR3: CSARDPGLEYYEQYF
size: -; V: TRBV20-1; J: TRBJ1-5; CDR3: CSATLDREYQPQHF
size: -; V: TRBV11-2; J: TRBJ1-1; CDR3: CASSATNTEAFF
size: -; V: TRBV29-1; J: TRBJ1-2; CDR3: CSSYSLGGPNYGYTF
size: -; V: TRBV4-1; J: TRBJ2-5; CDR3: CASSHGQGEETQYF
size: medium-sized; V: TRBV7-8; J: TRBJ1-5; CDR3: CASSPSSTANQPQHF